This TCR beta chain is drawn from a study of CD8+ T cells in alopecia areata. Across the study: Treated patients swallowed 5 to 10 mg of oral tofacitinib twice daily. Findings and limits, study-wide: A single nonresponder leaves the baseline CD8+ expansion link to response uncertain. Clonality in lesional scalp, especially alopecia totalis/universalis, exceeded that of normal scalp.

Trimming took off 4 bases at V and 5 bases at J, with 8 bases between the two ends. CDR3 length: 12 amino acids. Looked up from germline, CDR1 is SQVTM and CDR2 is ANQGSEA. This clone was detected only once. Antigen unknown. Sample treatment: oral pan-JAK inhibitor, 5-10 mg twice daily. Once RNA had been extracted, it was reverse transcribed into cDNA to act as the sequencing template. TCRdb's copy holds only in-frame clones and misses some; the assay was immunoSEQ multiplex PCR. The sample lists 150,000 or so clones, just over 65% occurring once. This sequence was found in a human donor with alopecia areata. The source material was CD4+ T cells sorted from blood, sampled at week 4, from a patient treated with tofacitinib. The genes are TRBV29-1 and TRBJ1-4; D remains unclear. CDR3 sequence (DNA): TGCAGCGTTGGAGGGCTCAATGAAAAACTGTTTTTT. This gives the protein CSVGGLNEKLFF.